This T cell receptor beta chain originates from a study of T-cell memory formation after mild COVID-19. Study-wide context: Largely, the TCR clusters proved donor specific.

Regarding the study as a whole: Second-wave clones reaching peak frequency on day 37 lacked confirmed SARS-CoV-2 specificity. CD4+ contracting clones lay mainly in CM and EM, CD8+ ones in EMRA.

For this clonotype: Its antigen remains unknown.

Germline V gene data show CDR1 as SGHRS and CDR2 as YFSETQ. The CDR3 runs 15 residues. J gave up 2 bases and V 3 bases, and 3 bases lay outside the gene matches. Each CDR3 protein is one row after TCRdb ran MiXCR on the 5' RACE reads. This repertoire shows roughly 560,000 distinct CDR3 sequences, roughly 20% found once; its top ten account for around 13%. The sequenced sample consisted of PBMCs or a T cell subset sorted from them (not recorded which). The clonotype was recovered from an adult woman who had mild COVID-19 (a few samples of this study predate the infection). Cell type and time point are not known. The chain couples TRBV5-1 to TRBJ1-1, with 11 positions matching TRBD1. The CDR3 region is CASSWGTGGNTEAFF. The CDR3 nucleotides are TGCGCCAGCAGCTGGGGGACAGGGGGAAACACTGAAGCTTTCTTT. The full variable domain, its missing parts supplied by reference TRBV5-1 and TRBJ1-1, is KAGVTQTPRYLIKTRGQQVTLSCSPISGHRSVSWYQQTPGQGLQFLFEYFSETQRNKGNFPGRFSGRQFSNSRSEMNVSTLELGDSALYLCASSWGTGGNTEAFFGQGTRLTVV.